This TCR beta chain was identified in a study of T cells in Graves' hyperthyroidism and ophthalmopathy. Points from the study as a whole: Most expanded thyroid clonotypes above 0.001 recurred in blood.

The V gene lost 3 bases and the J gene lost 0 bases, with 20 bases spanning the gap. From germline, CDR1 is SQVTM and CDR2 ANQGSEA. The CDR3 has 17 amino acids. This clonotype was seen at least ten times. Its antigen is not identified. Amplification yielded TCR beta CDR3 regions, with RNA transcripts as the source. First-round RT-PCR with HTBI primers amplified the TCR CDR3 region. From the multiplex PCR reads, TCRdb called clonotypes with MiXCR, one entry per CDR3 protein. The sample records roughly 380,000 distinct CDR3 sequences, 18% being singletons. Researchers barred patients who had uncontrolled infection, other autoimmune disease, pregnancy or lactation. For the diagnoses, clinical symptoms, serum thyroxine and TRAb, thyroid ultrasound and orbital computed tomography were used.

The V and J genes are TRBV29-1 and TRBJ1-2; no reliable D call. The source of this sequence is a woman aged 40-49 years with Graves' ophthalmopathy. Specimen: blood. In DNA, the CDR3 is TGCAGCGTTGACTCCCGCTTGACCGGGAGAACTAACTATGGCTACACCTTC. Its translation is CSVDSRLTGRTNYGYTF.